This passage covers 10 T cell receptor beta chains from one sample sequenced in a study of blood T cell repertoires in COVID-19 (TCRdb year 2020). Receptor libraries were prepared by the immunoSEQ multiplex PCR assay. The clones in this table, taken by TCRdb from immuneACCESS, are in-frame only. Not every clone is retained; where verified, under half of the shortfall comes from an unresolved V gene, and the cause of the rest is unknown. Within this sample are nearly 350,000 clones, with roughly 87% of them counted one time only. The ten biggest clones cover more than 1% of the sample. Input material: PBMCs or T cells enriched from blood (not recorded which). These receptors originate from a woman aged 30 to 39 who had recovered from COVID-19.

The rearrangement links TRBV29-1 to TRBJ2-7; 7 positions match TRBD2. Losses at the gene ends were 6 bases for V and 1 base for J; bases not matched to a gene: 9. The CDR3 extends over 14 amino acids. Germline lookup yields CDR1 SQVTM and CDR2 ANQGSEA. The DNA of the CDR3 is TGCAGCGTCCAACCGGACGGGGGGTCCTACGAGCAGTACTTC. It yields the protein CSVQPDGGSYEQYF.

The chain joins TRBV19 to TRBJ1-1, with 7 bases that match TRBD1. Germline V lookup: CDR1 LNHDA, CDR2 SQIVND (reference sequence). With 3 bases clipped from V and 6 bases from J, the junction kept 1 base outside the gene matches. The CDR3 runs 12 residues. In DNA, the CDR3 is TGTGCCAGTAGTATGAGGGGGCCTGAAGCTTTCTTT. Residues: CASSMRGPEAFF.

The chain carries TRBV10-3 and TRBJ1-5; possible D gene TRBD1, 6 bases. Deletions cut 4 bases from V and 7 bases from J, with 14 bases between. Germline CDR1 ENHRY, CDR2 SYGVKD. The CDR3 is 14 residues long. The CDR3 DNA follows: TGTGCCATCAGTGGGCAGGGGAGGGACCAGCCCCAGCATTTT. Its translation is CAISGQGRDQPQHF.

This clone has a single count. CDR3 sequence: CASSRTLRGGSPLHF. The CDR3 nucleotides are TGTGCCAGCAGTCGAACCCTTCGGGGAGGTTCACCCCTCCACTTT. The rearrangement links TRBV6-4 to TRBJ1-6; unclear D gene. The V end was cut by 5 bases, the J end by 9 bases, with 17 bases between. There are 15 residues in the CDR3. Germline CDR1 MRHNA, CDR2 SNTAGT.

The V call is TRBV5-1, the J call TRBJ2-7; D perhaps matches TRBD1 (6 bases). The V end was cut by 4 bases, the J end by 3 bases, with 17 bases between. The CDR3 length is 15 residues. CDR1 is SGHRS, CDR2 YFSETQ, per germline. CDR3 amino acids: CASSGLTGLFYEQYF. The CDR3 DNA reads as TGCGCCAGCAGCGGGTTGACAGGTCTTTTCTACGAGCAGTACTTC.

V is TRBV27 and J is TRBJ1-5, with D perhaps matching TRBD1 (5 bases). This CDR3 is 16 amino acids long. V lost 7 bases and J lost 1, with 17 bases in between. From germline, CDR1 is MNHEY and CDR2 SMNVEV (reference sequence). CDR3 in DNA: TGTGCCAGCAAGGAGGAGGGGTATAGAAGCAATCAGCCCCAGCATTTT. It translates to CASKEEGYRSNQPQHF.

This sequence joins TRBV25-1 and TRBJ1-1; D may be TRBD1 (5 bases). CDR3 length equals 15 residues. V was clipped by 3 bases and J by 1 base, with 12 bases between them. Germline lookup yields CDR1 MGHDK and CDR2 SYGVNS. The CDR3: CASSDRWGKNTEAFF. Written as DNA, the CDR3 is TGTGCCAGCAGTGATCGTTGGGGCAAGAACACTGAAGCTTTCTTT.

In this sample, this clone turned up once. This rearrangement joins TRBV2 to TRBJ1-3, with D hard to call. CDR1 is SNHLY, CDR2 FYNNEI, per germline. Trimming stripped 5 bases from V and 8 bases from J, with 16 bases between. This CDR3 region has 14 residues. The CDR3 DNA reads TGTGCCAGCAGTTCGCTCGGGGTAGGAGACACCATATATTTT. This translates into CASSSLGVGDTIYF.

The rearrangement links TRBV28 to TRBJ1-3; the D is unclear. Trimming stripped 6 bases from V and 0 bases from J, with 9 bases between. CDR3 length: 14 residues. Germline V gives CDR1 MDHEN, CDR2 SYDVKM. The CDR3 here is CASSPDYSGNTIYF. CDR3 DNA: TGTGCCAGCAGCCCTGACTACTCTGGAAACACCATATATTTT.

This sequence joins TRBV18 and TRBJ2-1; 7 bases fit TRBD1. The CDR3 is 16 residues long. The ends lost 2 bases at V and 7 bases at J; junction bases unmatched: 11. Germline CDR1 KGHSH, CDR2 LQKENI. This CDR3 is CASSPLPDRDVNEQFF. The CDR3, as DNA: TGTGCCAGCTCACCATTGCCAGACAGGGATGTGAATGAGCAGTTCTTC.